These T cell receptor beta chains were read from a single sample in a study of blood T cells in healthy people across ages. MiXCR, run by TCRdb on the 5' RACE reads, gives a single entry per CDR3 protein. This table has roughly 720,000 distinct CDR3 sequences, 53% appearing once. Sample: blood. The receptors originated from a man older than 75 in good health. Each CDR3 is given with its conserved first and last residue. A D gene is named only where the DNA matches it firmly. Only part of the rows carry a size: once, few, many, or a class if the clone is expanded.

d_gene | j_gene | v_gene | abundance | CDR3nt | CDR3aa
NA | TRBJ1-4 | TRBV6-5 | few | TGTGCCAGCAGTTACTCGGCGGGGGATGAAAAACTGTTTTTT | CASSYSAGDEKLFF
NA | TRBJ2-5 | TRBV25-1 | few | TGTGCCAGCACGGGCCCATCTCAAGAGACCCAGTACTTC | CASTGPSQETQYF
NA | TRBJ1-4 | TRBV2 | NA | TGTGCCAGCGGCCCATTAGTTGGACCACTGTTTTTT | CASGPLVGPLFF
TRBD2 | TRBJ2-7 | TRBV5-1 | NA | TGCGCCAGCAGCCTCGAGAGGACTAGAAGCTCCGAGCAGTACTTC | CASSLERTRSSEQYF
NA | TRBJ2-7 | TRBV5-1 | few | TGCGCCAGCAGCTTAAGTGGCCCATACAATGAGCAGTACTTC | CASSLSGPYNEQYF
NA | TRBJ1-1 | TRBV29-1 | NA | TGCAGCGGCCGAAGGGGCACTGAAGCTTTCTTT | CSGRRGTEAFF
NA | TRBJ1-4 | TRBV20-1 | NA | TGCAGTGCCAGCGCCATCCTTCGGGGGAATAGAGGAACTAATGAAAAACTGTTTTTT | CSASAILRGNRGTNEKLFF
TRBD1 | TRBJ2-7 | TRBV20-1 | few | TGCAGTGCCCTAGAGATGGACAGGCCGGGAAACGAGCAGTACTTC | CSALEMDRPGNEQYF
TRBD1 | TRBJ2-5 | TRBV5-1 | NA | TGCGCCAGCAGCTTGGCCAGGGGGACCGGAGAGACCCAGTACTTC | CASSLARGTGETQYF
TRBD1 | TRBJ2-7 | TRBV6-1 | NA | TGTGCCAGCAGTGATGGGACAGCGATCTACGAGCAGTACTTC | CASSDGTAIYEQYF
NA | TRBJ2-7 | TRBV2 | NA | TGTGCCAGCACCCCGGGGCTCCTTAGGGAGCAGTACTTC | CASTPGLLREQYF
NA | TRBJ2-5 | TRBV10-3 | NA | TGTGCCATCAGTGAGTCTACAGCCGACCAAGAGACCCAGTACTTC | CAISESTADQETQYF
NA | TRBJ2-7 | TRBV6-6 | few | TGTGCCAGCAGTTACTCGACGGTATCCTACGAGCAGTACTTC | CASSYSTVSYEQYF
NA | TRBJ1-4 | TRBV9 | NA | TGTGCCAGCAGCGTATCCCTGGGGGAAAAACTGTTTTTT | CASSVSLGEKLFF
NA | TRBJ1-2 | TRBV5-1 | NA | TGCGCCAGCAGCTTGGAAGCCCCAGGAGCATATGGCTACACCTTC | CASSLEAPGAYGYTF
NA | TRBJ1-1 | TRBV5-1 | NA | TGCGCCAGCAGCTTGTCGAACACTCCGAACACTGAAGCTTTCTTT | CASSLSNTPNTEAFF
NA | TRBJ2-7 | TRBV10-3 | NA | TGTGCCATCAGACCGGGACTGGAGCCCTACGAGCAGTACTTC | CAIRPGLEPYEQYF
TRBD2 | TRBJ2-1 | TRBV12-3/TRBV12-4 | NA | TGTGCCAGCACCAGACTAGCGGGAGGGAGCAATGAGCAGTTCTTC | CASTRLAGGSNEQFF
NA | TRBJ2-5 | TRBV29-1 | NA | TGCAGCGTTCGTAGCTTCCAAGAGACCCAGTACTTC | CSVRSFQETQYF
TRBD2 | TRBJ2-5 | TRBV27 | NA | TGTGCCAGCAGTCCCGGGACTAGCGGGAGAATCAAGTTCTTC | CASSPGTSGRIKFF
NA | TRBJ2-7 | TRBV6-6 | NA | TGTGCCACCCTACCGGGACTTTACTCCTACGAGCAGTACTTC | CATLPGLYSYEQYF
NA | TRBJ2-7 | TRBV20-1 | NA | TGCAGTGCTGGTACACAGGGGGGGACCTACGAGCAGTACTTC | CSAGTQGGTYEQYF
TRBD2 | TRBJ2-5 | TRBV5-1 | NA | TGCGCCAGCAGCAACGGACTAGCGGGAGAACGGGAGACCCAGTACTTC | CASSNGLAGERETQYF
TRBD2 | TRBJ2-1 | TRBV20-1 | NA | TGCAGTGCTAGTTCCGGGACTAGCGGGACAAGGGAGCAGTTCTTC | CSASSGTSGTREQFF
NA | TRBJ2-7 | TRBV5-1 | NA | TGCGCCAGCAGCTTTAGGTCCCGCTCCTACGAGCAGTACTTC | CASSFRSRSYEQYF
NA | TRBJ2-7 | TRBV12-3/TRBV12-4 | NA | TGTGCCAGCAGGCTCTATACAGAGGGGGAGCAGTACTTC | CASRLYTEGEQYF
TRBD2 | TRBJ2-7 | TRBV5-1 | NA | TGCGCCAGCAGCTCGATGGGACTATCCTACAATGAGCAGTACTTC | CASSSMGLSYNEQYF
NA | TRBJ2-1 | TRBV2 | NA | TGTGCCAGCAACCTAAGGGTCTCCTACAATGAGCAGTTCTTC | CASNLRVSYNEQFF
NA | TRBJ2-7 | TRBV20-1 | NA | TGCAGTGCCGAAATCCTCCTAGGGGCCTACGAGCAGTACTTC | CSAEILLGAYEQYF
TRBD1 | TRBJ2-2 | TRBV6-1 | NA | TGTGCCAGCGCGGCCGGGACAGACCCCACCGGGGAGCTGTTTTTT | CASAAGTDPTGELFF
TRBD1 | TRBJ2-7 | TRBV11-2 | NA | TGTGCCAGCAGCTTAGTGGACAGGGGATCGTGGGAGCAGTACTTC | CASSLVDRGSWEQYF
TRBD1 | TRBJ2-7 | TRBV5-1 | few | TGCGCCAGCAGCTTGACCAGGACAGGGGCCTACGAGCAGTACTTC | CASSLTRTGAYEQYF
TRBD1 | TRBJ2-7 | TRBV12-3/TRBV12-4 | few | TGTGCCAGCAGCTGCGGACAGGGCGCCCACGAGCAGTACTTC | CASSCGQGAHEQYF
NA | TRBJ1-1 | TRBV15 | NA | TGTGCCACCAGCAGAGACCCCAGCTTGAACACTGAAGCTTTCTTT | CATSRDPSLNTEAFF
TRBD1 | TRBJ2-7 | TRBV7-3 | NA | TGTGCCAGCAGCTCCAGGGGGTCCCCTTACGAGCAGTACTTC | CASSSRGSPYEQYF
TRBD2 | TRBJ2-1 | TRBV20-1 | many | TGCAGTGCTAGGAAGCCGGGACTAGCGGGTTACAATGAGCAGTTCTTC | CSARKPGLAGYNEQFF
TRBD1 | TRBJ2-1 | TRBV5-1 | NA | TGCGCCAGCTCCCACCCAGGGGGCGATGAGCAGTTCTTC | CASSHPGGDEQFF
TRBD1 | TRBJ1-3 | TRBV29-1 | few | TGCAGCGTTTCTAACCCAGGGACAGGGGCTGGAAACACCATATATTTT | CSVSNPGTGAGNTIYF
NA | TRBJ2-1 | TRBV6-5 | few | TGTGCCAGCAGTTATCGAGGTAGCGCGAATGAGCAGTTCTTC | CASSYRGSANEQFF
NA | TRBJ2-4 | TRBV5-1 | NA | TGCGCCAGCAGCTTGCGGGAGGCCAAAAACATTCAGTACTTC | CASSLREAKNIQYF
NA | TRBJ2-3 | TRBV20-1 | NA | TGCAGTTCACCCGGAGTTGCAGATACGCAGTATTTT | CSSPGVADTQYF
NA | TRBJ1-2 | TRBV5-1 | NA | TGCGCCAGCAGCTTGGCGGACAGATCGTATGGCTACACCTTC | CASSLADRSYGYTF
NA | TRBJ2-1 | TRBV24-1 | NA | TGTGCCACCAGTGATTTCCTATCCTACAATGAGCAGTTCTTC | CATSDFLSYNEQFF
NA | TRBJ1-2 | TRBV10-3 | few | TGTGCCATCAGTGAGCTTTCGGGAGGGGATGATGGCTACACCTTC | CAISELSGGDDGYTF
TRBD1 | TRBJ2-5 | TRBV2 | NA | TGTGCCAGCAAGGGACAGGGGGCCCACAATGAGCAGTACTTC | CASKGQGAHNEQYF
NA | TRBJ2-5 | TRBV29-1 | NA | TGCGGCGTTTACGACTCGTCACCACAAGAGACCCAGTACTTC | CGVYDSSPQETQYF
NA | TRBJ2-2 | TRBV9 | NA | TGTGCCAGCAGCGTAGTGGTCGGCAACACCGGGGAGCTGTTTTTT | CASSVVVGNTGELFF
TRBD1 | TRBJ2-7 | TRBV5-1 | NA | TGCGCCAGCAGCTTGATCTTGGACAGGGGTTTCTCCTACGAGCAGTACTTC | CASSLILDRGFSYEQYF